The TCR beta chain under discussion was sequenced for a study of T cell repertoires in cytomegalovirus infection. Each CDR3 protein is one row after TCRdb ran MiXCR on the reads. The top ten clones hold 34% of a sample with about 130,000 distinct CDR3 sequences, 20% to 30% of them seen once. For this clonotype: Its specificity is not known.

Germline-derived CDR1 and CDR2 are LNHDA and SQIVND (reference sequence). This CDR3 has 15 residues. V lost 7 bases to trimming and J lost 2 bases; unmatched junction nucleotides: 5. Study-wide results and limits: CMV-specific TCR beta clonotypes restricted by HLA-C dominated the ex vivo response.

The sample comprised PBMCs, sequenced either directly or after in vitro stimulation (not recorded which). The rearrangement joins TRBV19 to TRBJ2-5; 12 nucleotides agree with TRBD2. This sequence originates from a human donor in good health (CMV status not recorded). Some clones in this sample may be carry-over from other donors' samples. CDR3 nucleotides: TGTGCCAGTAAGACTAGCGGGAGTATTCAAGAGACCCAGTACTTC. Residues: CASKTSGSIQETQYF.